This T cell receptor (beta chain) was captured by sequencing in a study of shared T cell receptors in the human thymus. This table comes from immunoSEQ multiplex PCR, and its TCRdb copy is limited to in-frame clones, with some not included. Of hundreds of thousands of clones in the sample, 78% were seen once. After removal of 4 bases from V and 5 bases from J, the junction contained 7 bases not matched to a gene. Germline values: CDR1 SGHRS, CDR2 YFSETQ. The CDR3 length is 16 residues. This sample was shared with a second study, whose subject was human thymus T cells.

The chain has TRBV5-1 and TRBJ2-2; 11 bases match TRBD2. The receptor's source is a boy younger than two with a congenital heart defect. Sequencing was done on a sample of thymocytes. This chain's CDR3 is CASSQRLAGWTGELFF. In nucleotides, the CDR3 is TGCGCCAGCAGCCAGCGACTAGCGGGATGGACCGGGGAGCTGTTTTTT.